The 27 T cell receptor beta chains below come from one sample, sequenced in a study of shared clonotypes between healthy human individuals. Sequencing was performed with immunoSEQ multiplex PCR; in TCRdb, only in-frame clones are kept and a portion is missing. Altogether hundreds of thousands of clones are present, about 80% being singletons, with the ten largest covering around 12%. The sequenced material came from PBMCs. These receptors originate from a woman aged 40 to 50 in good health. Some clones in this sample may be carry-over from other donors' samples.

The rearrangement links TRBV27 to TRBJ2-7; weak D call: TRBD2 (5 bases). Between the trimmed V and J ends, which lost 5 bases and 1 base, there was a span of 15 bases. CDR1 MNHEY and CDR2 SMNVEV come from the germline V gene (reference sequence). This CDR3 region has 15 residues. The CDR3 region is CASSPGFRGSYEQYF. The DNA for the CDR3 is TGTGCCAGCAGTCCCGGTTTTCGAGGGTCCTACGAGCAGTACTTC.

This clone was detected only a few times. The chain uses TRBV7-2 and TRBJ2-3, with D perhaps TRBD2 (6 bases). The CDR3 loop spans 13 amino acids. Germline V lookup: CDR1 SGHTA, CDR2 FQGNSA. Deletions cut 5 bases from V and 6 bases from J, with 12 bases between. The DNA for the CDR3 is TGTGCCAGCAGCCCGCGGGGTGTCGATACGCAGTATTTT. It encodes CASSPRGVDTQYF.

As regards this clone: A far larger clone is one base from this, pointing to a likely read error. The chain has TRBV28 and TRBJ1-3; D is perhaps TRBD1 (6 bases). The length of the CDR3 is 16 residues. CDR1 is MDHEN and CDR2 is SYDVKM in the germline V gene. CDR3 bases: TGTGCCAGCAGTCAACCTGTACGGGCACAGGGAAACGCCATATATTTT. Encoded protein: CASSQPVRAQGNAIYF.

This chain connects TRBV28 to TRBJ1-5, with D uncertain. Trimming removed 6 bases from V and 7 bases from J, with 16 bases in between. The CDR3 runs 14 residues. Germline loops: CDR1 MDHEN, CDR2 SYDVKM. The CDR3 nucleotides read TGTGCCAGCAGGGGGAGTGGGTCTCGGCAGCCCCAGCATTTT. Encoded protein: CASRGSGSRQPQHF.

V gene TRBV13 combines with J gene TRBJ2-7; unclear D gene. The length of the CDR3 is 14 residues. CDR1 and CDR2 from the germline V gene are PRHDT and FYEKMQ (reference sequence). V was pared by 4 bases and J by 0 bases, with 10 bases between. CDR3 sequence: CASSSLTDSYEQYF. DNA of the CDR3: TGTGCCAGCAGCTCTTTGACGGACTCCTACGAGCAGTACTTC.

The sample holds a few counts of this clone. V gene TRBV7-2 combines with J gene TRBJ2-3; TRBD1 matches at 7 bases. CDR1 and CDR2 (germline): SGHTA, FQGNSA. The CDR3 loop spans 17 amino acids. With V trimmed by 10 bases and J by 0 bases, 16 bases remained unmatched. The CDR3 coding sequence is TGTGCCACCCCAAGTCTTCTGGGACAGCCGAGCACAGATACGCAGTATTTT. This translates into CATPSLLGQPSTDTQYF.

This chain links TRBV2 with TRBJ2-7; 8 bases match TRBD1. The CDR3 spans 16 residues. With V trimmed by 4 bases and J by 5 bases, 13 bases remained unmatched. Germline CDR1 reads SNHLY; CDR2 reads FYNNEI. CDR3 residues: CASSGGLGTGTHEQYF. The CDR3, as DNA: TGTGCCAGCAGTGGGGGCCTCGGGACAGGCACCCACGAGCAGTACTTC.

The chain recombines TRBV7-8 with TRBJ1-5, with D perhaps TRBD1 (6 bases). V shed 5 bases and J shed 4 bases, with 9 bases lying between them. Germline V gene sequence: CDR1 SGHVS, CDR2 FQNEAQ. The CDR3 spans 13 residues. CDR3 amino acids: CASSPDRNQPQHF. As DNA, the CDR3 is TGTGCCAGCAGCCCCGACAGGAATCAGCCCCAGCATTTT.

The chain links TRBV27 to TRBJ2-2, with 7 bases that match TRBD2. Germline CDR1 and CDR2: MNHEY and SMNVEV (reference sequence). The V and J ends lost 4 bases and 6 bases, in that order; junction bases with no gene match: 5. This CDR3 contains 14 residues. CDR3: CASSWGGFSGELFF. In DNA, the CDR3 is TGTGCCAGCAGTTGGGGGGGTTTCTCCGGGGAGCTGTTTTTT.

The rearrangement links TRBV10-3 to TRBJ2-7, with 9 positions matching TRBD1. The CDR3 is made up of 15 amino acids. Germline loops: CDR1 ENHRY, CDR2 SYGVKD. Trimming removed 3 bases from V and 1 base from J; junction bases left unmatched: 4. The CDR3 spells CAISDRDRASYEQYF. CDR3 in DNA: TGTGCCATCAGTGACCGGGACAGGGCTTCCTACGAGCAGTACTTC.

With respect to this clone: The same CDR3 can be traced to other DNA sequences in this sample. This sequence joins TRBV18 and TRBJ2-7, with TRBD2 matching over 12 bases. V gave up 1 base and J gave up 2 bases; unmatched junction bases: 0. The CDR3 extends over 15 amino acids. Germline V gene data show CDR1 as KGHSH and CDR2 as LQKENI. The DNA for the CDR3 is TGTGCCAGCTCACCACGACTAGCGGGAGCCTACGAGCAGTACTTC. It is translated as CASSPRLAGAYEQYF. Combining the CDR3 with reference TRBV18 and TRBJ2-7 gives the whole variable domain NAGVMQNPRHLVRRRGQEARLRCSPMKGHSHVYWYRQLPEEGLKFMVYLQKENIIDESGMPKERFSAEFPKEGPSILRIQQVVRGDSAAYFCASSPRLAGAYEQYFGPGTRLTVT.

The J gene is TRBJ1-5, the V gene TRBV28; TRBD1 is a possible D gene (6 bases). The CDR3 covers 14 residues. The germline V gene encodes CDR1 MDHEN and CDR2 SYDVKM. Trimming pared 5 bases from V and 3 bases from J, leaving 11 bases between. CDR3 bases: TGTGCCAGCAGTCCCCACAGGGCCAATCAGCCCCAGCATTTT. Translation gives CASSPHRANQPQHF.

This clone turned up a few times. The gene calls are TRBV5-4 and TRBJ2-3; D could derive from TRBD1 or TRBD2 (5 bases each). Germline-derived CDR1 and CDR2 are SGHNT and YYREEE (reference sequence). The CDR3 contains 14 residues. The V and J ends lost 4 bases and 6 bases respectively, with 15 bases between them. The CDR3 DNA sequence: TGTGCCAGCAGCGCTCGCTTCGGGGCTGATACGCAGTATTTT. It yields the protein CASSARFGADTQYF.

This clone was seen only a few times. CDR3 nucleotide sequence: TGTGCCAGCAGTTACTCGCGGGCGGATACGCAGTATTTT. Its protein is CASSYSRADTQYF. The V gene is TRBV6-5, the J gene TRBJ2-3, with a possible D match to TRBD2 (5 bases). Germline CDR1 and CDR2: MNHEY and SVGAGI. Trimming took off 0 bases at V and 6 bases at J, with 7 bases between the two ends. This CDR3 contains 13 residues.

V is TRBV6-1 and J is TRBJ2-1, with D perhaps TRBD1 or TRBD2 (6 bases each). The CDR3 totals 14 residues. Germline CDR1 MNHNS, CDR2 SASEGT. The V gene lost 3 bases and the J gene lost 7 bases, with 13 bases spanning the gap. The CDR3 DNA sequence: TGTGCCAGCAGTGACGGGGGCGGAGGGAATGAGCAGTTCTTC. It translates to CASSDGGGGNEQFF.

The chain carries TRBV11-2 and TRBJ2-3; weak D call: TRBD1 (5 bases). This CDR3 contains 15 residues. Germline loops: CDR1 SGHAT, CDR2 FQNNGV. Trimming cost V 1 base and J 4 bases, with 12 bases left between them. The CDR3 sequence is CASSLAGQTADTQYF. The DNA for the CDR3 is TGTGCCAGCAGCTTAGCAGGACAAACCGCAGATACGCAGTATTTT.

This chain joins TRBV6-5 and TRBJ2-7; tentative D call: TRBD1 (6 bases). CDR3 length equals 15 residues. CDR1 is MNHEY, CDR2 SVGAGI, per germline. V lost 0 bases, J lost 3 bases, and 12 bases lay in between. The CDR3 protein is CASSYSTGALYEQYF. DNA for the CDR3: TGTGCCAGCAGTTACTCGACAGGAGCCCTCTACGAGCAGTACTTC.

The chain recombines TRBV29-1 with TRBJ2-7; D is perhaps TRBD1 (6 bases). CDR1 SQVTM and CDR2 ANQGSEA come from the germline V gene. The CDR3 is 14 residues long. The ends were cut back, 4 bases at V and 1 base at J, with 14 bases in the middle. The CDR3 region is CSVVVGARSYEQYF. The CDR3 region has the DNA TGCAGCGTTGTTGTGGGGGCTAGGTCCTACGAGCAGTACTTC.

The chain links TRBV27 to TRBJ1-3; D gene ambiguous. The V gene lost 5 bases and the J gene lost 4 bases, with 9 bases spanning the gap. This CDR3 region has 13 residues. The germline gives CDR1 MNHEY, CDR2 SMNVEV (reference sequence). The CDR3 sequence: CASSDLGGNTIYF. The CDR3 DNA reads as TGTGCCAGCAGTGACCTGGGGGGAAACACCATATATTTT.

In regard to this clone: It may be a read error: a sequence one base away is much more abundant. This sequence joins TRBV28 and TRBJ2-7, with unresolved D. With 5 bases removed from V and 3 bases from J, the gap between germline ends came to 5 bases. The CDR3 totals 11 residues. Germline assignment: CDR1 MDHEN and CDR2 SYDVKM. The CDR3 nucleotides are TGTGCCAGCAGTAACGTCTACGAGCAGTACTTC. It is translated as CASSNVYEQYF.

The chain joins TRBV6-1 to TRBJ1-2; 9 bases map to TRBD1. This CDR3 spans 14 amino acids. Germline V gene lookup returns CDR1 MNHNS and CDR2 SASEGT. The V and J ends lost 5 bases and 4 bases, in that order; junction bases with no gene match: 5. CDR3 amino acids: CASSRTGDFYGYTF. As DNA, the CDR3 is TGTGCCAGCAGTCGGACAGGGGATTTCTATGGCTACACCTTC.

The chain combines TRBV9 with TRBJ2-3; a weak D match, TRBD1 (6 bases). CDR3 size: 17 residues. In germline, CDR1 is SGDLS, CDR2 YYNGEE. Trimming stripped 0 bases from V and 2 bases from J, with 16 bases between. Written as DNA, the CDR3 is TGTGCCAGCAGCGTAGCCCCACCGGACAGTTCCACAGATACGCAGTATTTT. The encoded protein is CASSVAPPDSSTDTQYF.

The genes are TRBV30 and TRBJ2-1; 11 bases are shared with TRBD2. Germline values: CDR1 GTSNPN, CDR2 SVGIG (reference sequence). V was clipped by 3 bases and J by 7 bases; unmatched bases: 11. The CDR3 has 16 amino acids. CDR3 nucleotides: TGTGCCTGGAGCGGACTAGCGGGCGGATACGGTAATGAGCAGTTCTTC. It is translated as CAWSGLAGGYGNEQFF.

The chain recombines TRBV5-1 with TRBJ2-3, with TRBD2 matching 14 bases. The trim removed 2 bases at V and 5 bases at J, leaving 10 bases unmatched. The length of the CDR3 is 18 residues. Germline V gene data show CDR1 as SGHRS and CDR2 as YFSETQ. The CDR3 coding sequence is TGCGCCAGCAGCTTCGGGACTAGCGGGAGTTTCGGAGGAGATACGCAGTATTTT. Its protein product is CASSFGTSGSFGGDTQYF. Filled out from reference TRBV5-1 and TRBJ2-3, the complete variable domain reads KAGVTQTPRYLIKTRGQQVTLSCSPISGHRSVSWYQQTPGQGLQFLFEYFSETQRNKGNFPGRFSGRQFSNSRSEMNVSTLELGDSALYLCASSFGTSGSFGGDTQYFGPGTRLTVL.

This clone was recorded a few times. The chain uses TRBV4-1 and TRBJ2-1; D gene uncertain. This CDR3 region has 15 residues. Per germline, CDR1 MGHRA and CDR2 YSYEKL. The V gene lost 1 base and the J gene lost 10 bases, with 17 bases spanning the gap. The CDR3 protein is CASSQGSVRAQEQFF. The CDR3 bases are TGCGCCAGCAGCCAAGGAAGTGTTCGAGCGCAAGAGCAGTTCTTC.

The chain combines TRBV7-3 with TRBJ2-1; no clear D gene. This CDR3 is 13 amino acids long. Trimming took 5 bases from V and 9 from J, leaving 14 bases between them. Germline V CDR1 and CDR2: SGHTA, FQGTGA. Here the CDR3 reads CASSQLIGFEQFF. The CDR3 DNA sequence: TGTGCCAGCAGCCAATTGATAGGATTTGAGCAGTTCTTC.

The chain recombines TRBV5-3 with TRBJ1-3; no clear D. TRBV5-3 is an open reading frame, and its role is uncertain. The V end was cut by 6 bases, the J end by 0 bases, with 25 bases between. CDR3 length equals 19 residues. CDR3 residues: CARTRINEDGLSSGNTIYF. The CDR3 DNA is TGTGCCAGAACAAGGATTAACGAAGACGGATTAAGCTCTGGAAACACCATATATTTT.